The sequence of this T cell receptor (beta chain) was determined in a study of blood T cell repertoires in COVID-19. Study overall: T cells, B-cell-depleted T cells, or PBMCs supplied cDNA or gDNA.

J gave up 7 bases and V 6 bases, and 5 bases lay outside the gene matches. The CDR3 is 12 amino acids. From germline, CDR1 is WSHSY and CDR2 SAAADI. Original analysis: The assay estimated nucleated cells by amplifying reference gene primers. Profiled with immunoSEQ multiplex PCR; TCRdb holds only in-frame clones, not every one. That table gives V, J and clone size, and the DNA gave D and trimming. The sample consists of about 120,000 clones, about three quarters of them appearing once. Input material: peripheral blood. This sequence was found in a woman in her sixties or seventies with acute or convalescent COVID-19. The chain uses TRBV10-2 and TRBJ2-7; 8 nucleotides match TRBD1. The CDR3 nucleotides read TGCGCCAGCAGGGACAGGGCGGGGGAGCAGTACTTC. It is translated as CASRDRAGEQYF.